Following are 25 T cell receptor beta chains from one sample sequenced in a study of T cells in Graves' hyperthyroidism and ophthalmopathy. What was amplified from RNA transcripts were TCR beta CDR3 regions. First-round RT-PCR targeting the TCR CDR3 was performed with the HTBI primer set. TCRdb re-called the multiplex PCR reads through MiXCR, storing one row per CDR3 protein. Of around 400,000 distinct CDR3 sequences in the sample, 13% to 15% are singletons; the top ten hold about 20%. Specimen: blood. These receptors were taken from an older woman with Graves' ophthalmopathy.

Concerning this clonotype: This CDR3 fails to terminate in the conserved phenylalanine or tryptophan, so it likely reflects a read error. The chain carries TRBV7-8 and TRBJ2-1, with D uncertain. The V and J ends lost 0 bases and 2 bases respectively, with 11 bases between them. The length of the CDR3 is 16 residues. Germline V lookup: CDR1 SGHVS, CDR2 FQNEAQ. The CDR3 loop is CASSLAGRLPYNEQFS. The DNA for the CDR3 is TGTGCCAGCAGCTTAGCTGGGCGACTTCCCTACAATGAGCAGTTCTCC.

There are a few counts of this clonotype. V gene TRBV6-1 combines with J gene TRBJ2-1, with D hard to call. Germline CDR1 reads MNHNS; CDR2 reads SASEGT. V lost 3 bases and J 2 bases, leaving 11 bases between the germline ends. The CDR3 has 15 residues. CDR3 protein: CASSEGSFTYNEQFF. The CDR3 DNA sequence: TGTGCCAGCAGTGAGGGGTCTTTCACCTACAATGAGCAGTTCTTC.

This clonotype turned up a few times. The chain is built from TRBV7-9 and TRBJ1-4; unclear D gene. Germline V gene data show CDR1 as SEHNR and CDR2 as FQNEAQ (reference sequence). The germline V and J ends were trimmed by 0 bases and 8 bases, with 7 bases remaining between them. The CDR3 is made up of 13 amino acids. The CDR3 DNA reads TGTGCCAGCAGCTTAGCCCCGGGGGAAAAACTGTTTTTT. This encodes CASSLAPGEKLFF.

This CDR3 is CASSLTWQGDSPLHF. The CDR3 coding sequence is TGTGCCAGCAGCTTAACGTGGCAGGGAGATTCACCCCTCCACTTT. J is TRBJ1-6 and V is TRBV7-3; weak D call: TRBD1 (5 bases). The V end lost 0 bases, the J end lost 8 bases, and 11 bases lay between the germline ends. From germline, CDR1 is SGHTA and CDR2 FQGTGA. The CDR3 runs 15 residues. The whole variable domain, filled in from reference TRBV7-3 and TRBJ1-6, reads GAGVSQTPSNKVTEKGKYVELRCDPISGHTALYWYRQSLGQGPEFLIYFQGTGAADDSGLPNDRFFAVRPEGSVSTLKIQRTERGDSAVYLCASSLTWQGDSPLHFGNGTRLTVT.

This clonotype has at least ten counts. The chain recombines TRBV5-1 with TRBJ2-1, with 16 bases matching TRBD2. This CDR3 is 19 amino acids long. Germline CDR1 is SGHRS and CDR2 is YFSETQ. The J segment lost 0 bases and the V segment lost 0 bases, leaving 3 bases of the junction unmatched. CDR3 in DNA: TGCGCCAGCAGCTTGGCGGGACTAGCGGGAGGGAACTCCTACAATGAGCAGTTCTTC. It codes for CASSLAGLAGGNSYNEQFF.

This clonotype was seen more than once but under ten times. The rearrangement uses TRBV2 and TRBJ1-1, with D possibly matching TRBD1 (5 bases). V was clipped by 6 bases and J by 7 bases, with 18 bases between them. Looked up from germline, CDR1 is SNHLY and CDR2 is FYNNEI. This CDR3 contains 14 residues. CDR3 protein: CASRAGGGGFEAFF. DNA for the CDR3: TGTGCCAGCAGGGCGGGGGGGGGGGGGTTTGAAGCTTTCTTT.

The CDR3 sequence: CASSLARSSTDTQYF. In DNA, the CDR3 is TGTGCCAGCAGCTTAGCACGGTCTAGCACAGATACGCAGTATTTT. The V and J genes are TRBV7-9 and TRBJ2-3; no firm D call. The CDR3 spans 15 residues. Germline V gene lookup returns CDR1 SEHNR and CDR2 FQNEAQ (reference sequence). Trimming shortened V by 0 bases and J by 0 bases, and 7 bases separated the two germline ends.

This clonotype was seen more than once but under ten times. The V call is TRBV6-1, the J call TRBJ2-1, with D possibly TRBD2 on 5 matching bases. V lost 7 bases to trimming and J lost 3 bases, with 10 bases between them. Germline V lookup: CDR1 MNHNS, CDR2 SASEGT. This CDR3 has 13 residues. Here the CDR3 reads CASTEDYYNEQFF. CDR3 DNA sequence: TGTGCCAGCACCGAAGACTACTACAATGAGCAGTTCTTC.

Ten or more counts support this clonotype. The CDR3 DNA is TGTGCCAGCAGCTTGGGACAGGGGGGCAATGAGCAGTTCTTC. Amino acid sequence: CASSLGQGGNEQFF. The rearrangement links TRBV13 to TRBJ2-1; 11 nucleotides match TRBD1. V lost 3 bases and J lost 6; bases outside the gene matches: 1. The germline CDR1 and CDR2 sequences are PRHDT and FYEKMQ (reference sequence). This CDR3 is built from 14 residues.

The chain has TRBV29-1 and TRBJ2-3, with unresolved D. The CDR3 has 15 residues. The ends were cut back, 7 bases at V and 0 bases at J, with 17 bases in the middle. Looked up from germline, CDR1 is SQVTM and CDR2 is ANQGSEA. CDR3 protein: CSAKSYRASTDTQYF. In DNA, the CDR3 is TGCAGCGCCAAGTCTTACCGTGCTAGCACAGATACGCAGTATTTT.

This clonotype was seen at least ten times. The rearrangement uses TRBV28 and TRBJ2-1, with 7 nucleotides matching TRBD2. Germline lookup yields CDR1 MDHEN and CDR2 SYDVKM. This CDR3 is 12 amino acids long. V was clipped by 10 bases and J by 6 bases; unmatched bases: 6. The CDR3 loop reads CATAGDSNEQFF. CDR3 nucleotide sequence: TGTGCCACCGCGGGGGATTCCAATGAGCAGTTCTTC.

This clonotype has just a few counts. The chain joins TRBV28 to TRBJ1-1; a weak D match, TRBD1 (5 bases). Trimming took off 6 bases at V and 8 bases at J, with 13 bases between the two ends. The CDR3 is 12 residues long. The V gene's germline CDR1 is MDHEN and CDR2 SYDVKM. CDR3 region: CASRSTVPEAFF. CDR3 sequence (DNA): TGTGCCAGCAGATCGACAGTCCCCGAAGCTTTCTTT.

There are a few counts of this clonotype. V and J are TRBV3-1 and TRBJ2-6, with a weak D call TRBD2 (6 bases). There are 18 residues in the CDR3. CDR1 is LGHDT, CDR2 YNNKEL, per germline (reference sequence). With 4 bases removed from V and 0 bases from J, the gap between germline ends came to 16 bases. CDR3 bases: TGTGCCAGCAGCCCACGCGGGACGCGGAGCTCTGGGGCCAACGTCCTGACTTTC. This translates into CASSPRGTRSSGANVLTF.

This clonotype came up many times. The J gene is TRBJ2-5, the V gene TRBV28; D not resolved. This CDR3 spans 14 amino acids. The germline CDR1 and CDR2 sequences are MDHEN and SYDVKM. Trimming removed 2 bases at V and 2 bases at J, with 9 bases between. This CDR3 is CASSLPRGQETQYF. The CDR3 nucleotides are TGTGCCAGCAGTTTACCCAGAGGTCAAGAGACCCAGTACTTC.

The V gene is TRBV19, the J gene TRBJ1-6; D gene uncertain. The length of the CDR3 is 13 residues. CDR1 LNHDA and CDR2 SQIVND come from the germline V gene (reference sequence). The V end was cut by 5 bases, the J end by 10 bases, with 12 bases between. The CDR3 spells CASSVKPTSPLHF. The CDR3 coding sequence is TGTGCCAGTAGTGTCAAGCCGACCTCACCCCTCCACTTT. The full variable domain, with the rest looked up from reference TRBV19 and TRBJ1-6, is DGGITQSPKYLFRKEGQNVTLSCEQNLNHDAMYWYRQDPGQGLRLIYYSQIVNDFQKGDIAEGYSVSREKKESFPLTVTSAQKNPTAFYLCASSVKPTSPLHFGNGTRLTVT.

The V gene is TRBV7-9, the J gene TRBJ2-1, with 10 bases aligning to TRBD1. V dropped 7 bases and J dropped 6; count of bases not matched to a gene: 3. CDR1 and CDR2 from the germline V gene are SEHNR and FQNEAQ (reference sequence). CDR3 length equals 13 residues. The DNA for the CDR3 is TGTGCCAGCACCGGGACAGGGGTCAATGAGCAGTTCTTC. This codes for CASTGTGVNEQFF.

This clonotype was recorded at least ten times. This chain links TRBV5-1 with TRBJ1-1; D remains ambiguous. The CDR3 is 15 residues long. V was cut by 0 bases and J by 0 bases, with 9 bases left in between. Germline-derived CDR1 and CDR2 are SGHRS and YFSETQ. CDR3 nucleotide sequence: TGCGCCAGCAGCTTGGTCGTCGGCGTGAACACTGAAGCTTTCTTT. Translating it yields CASSLVVGVNTEAFF.

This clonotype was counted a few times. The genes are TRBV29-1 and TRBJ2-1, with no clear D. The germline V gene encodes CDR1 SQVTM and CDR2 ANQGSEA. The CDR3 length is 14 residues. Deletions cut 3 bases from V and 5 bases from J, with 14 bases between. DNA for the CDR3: TGCAGCGTTGAGCGTACACCCGTAGACAATGAGCAGTTCTTC. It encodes CSVERTPVDNEQFF.

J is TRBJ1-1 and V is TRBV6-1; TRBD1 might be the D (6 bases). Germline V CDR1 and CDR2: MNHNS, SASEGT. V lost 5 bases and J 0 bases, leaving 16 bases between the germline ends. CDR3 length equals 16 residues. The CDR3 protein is CASSTPGGRVNTEAFF. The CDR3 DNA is TGTGCCAGCAGTACCCCCGGGGGCAGGGTGAACACTGAAGCTTTCTTT.

CDR3 DNA sequence: TGTGCCAGCAGCCGCCAGATAGCAGATACGCAGTATTTT. This codes for CASSRQIADTQYF. This chain joins TRBV7-2 and TRBJ2-3; D uncertain. CDR1 is SGHTA, CDR2 FQGNSA, per germline. Trimming removed 5 bases at V and 4 bases at J, with 10 bases between. The CDR3 has 13 residues.

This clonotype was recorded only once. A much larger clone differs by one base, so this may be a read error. The CDR3 coding sequence is TGTGCCAGCAGTTTCACCCCCACCGGGGATGAGCAGTTCTTC. It codes for CASSFTPTGDEQFF. The chain employs TRBV27 and TRBJ2-1; possible D gene TRBD2, 5 bases. The CDR3 totals 14 residues. V lost 3 bases and J lost 8, with 14 bases in between. The germline V gene has CDR1 MNHEY and CDR2 SMNVEV (reference sequence).

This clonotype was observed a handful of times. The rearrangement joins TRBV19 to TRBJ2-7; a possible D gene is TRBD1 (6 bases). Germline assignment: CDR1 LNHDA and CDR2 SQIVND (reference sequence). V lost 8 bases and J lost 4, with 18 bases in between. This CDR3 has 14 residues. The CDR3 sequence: CASEGTRANYEQYF. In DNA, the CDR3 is TGTGCCAGTGAAGGGACAAGGGCCAATTACGAGCAGTACTTC.

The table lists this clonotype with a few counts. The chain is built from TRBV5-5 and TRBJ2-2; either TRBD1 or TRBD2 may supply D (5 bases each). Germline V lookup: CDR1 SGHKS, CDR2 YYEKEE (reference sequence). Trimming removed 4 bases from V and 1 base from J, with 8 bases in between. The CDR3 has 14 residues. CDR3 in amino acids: CASSGGGNTGELFF. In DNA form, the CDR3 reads TGTGCCAGCAGCGGTGGGGGGAACACCGGGGAGCTGTTTTTT.

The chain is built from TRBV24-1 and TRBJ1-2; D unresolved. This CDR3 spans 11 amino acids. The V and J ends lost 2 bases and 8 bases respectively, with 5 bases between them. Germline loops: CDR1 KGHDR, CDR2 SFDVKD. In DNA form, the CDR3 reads TGTGCCACCAGTGATTCTTGGGGCTACACCTTC. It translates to CATSDSWGYTF.

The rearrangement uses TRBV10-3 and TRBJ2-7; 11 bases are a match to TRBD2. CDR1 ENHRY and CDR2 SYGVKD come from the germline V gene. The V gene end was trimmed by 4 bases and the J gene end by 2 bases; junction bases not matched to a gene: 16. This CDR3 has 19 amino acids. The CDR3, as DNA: TGTGCCATCAGTGGAGTGGGGCTAGCGGGAGGCGTCACCACCTACGAGCAGTACTTC. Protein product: CAISGVGLAGGVTTYEQYF.